This TCR beta chain derives from a study of T cells in Graves' hyperthyroidism and ophthalmopathy. The V segment lost 3 bases and the J segment 5 bases; nucleotides outside the gene matches: 15. The CDR3 runs to 17 residues. CDR1 ENHRY and CDR2 SYGVKD come from the germline V gene. RNA transcripts provided the source from which TCR beta CDR3 regions were amplified. First-round RT-PCR with HTBI primers amplified the TCR CDR3 region. Each CDR3 protein gets one entry after TCRdb re-called the multiplex PCR reads with MiXCR. The sample consists of approximately 620,000 distinct CDR3 sequences, approximately 15% of them appearing once. General study results and limits: Ophthalmopathy cases were set apart from stable hyperthyroidism by a 13 V-J model.

There are many counts of this clonotype. The antigen is undetermined. This clonotype was obtained from a woman aged 25 to 39 with Graves' hyperthyroidism that later progressed to Graves' ophthalmopathy. J is TRBJ2-7 and V is TRBV10-3; 8 bases are shared with TRBD1. Material for sequencing was blood. Written as DNA, the CDR3 is TGTGCCATCAGTGATACCGGACAGGGTCGGCCGACGGACGAGCAGTACTTC. It translates to CAISDTGQGRPTDEQYF.